A few counts support the clone carrying this TCR beta chain. The sample comes from a study of blood T cell repertoires in COVID-19. Whole-study context: The samples span acute and convalescent COVID-19 from the United States, Italy and Spain. Sources were T cells, B-cell-depleted T cells, or PBMCs; the material itself was cDNA or gDNA.

There are 17 residues in the CDR3. The V gene lost 0 bases and the J gene lost 2 bases, with 14 bases spanning the gap. Germline lookup yields CDR1 LGHNA and CDR2 YSLEER. Membership in each cohort depended on participant-reported clinical history. Recovered status in Cohort 3 required two negative PCRs, clearance, or symptom resolution. Only in-frame clones appear in the TCRdb table, and some are missing; sequencing was by immunoSEQ multiplex PCR. The sample lists under 350,000 clones, about nine tenths occurring once. The chain carries TRBV4-3 and TRBJ1-5; D perhaps matches TRBD1 (5 bases). Sequencing used PBMCs or T cells enriched from blood (not recorded which). The receptor's source is a woman between 35 and 50 years old who had recovered from COVID-19. CDR3 coding DNA: TGCGCCAGCAGCCAAGACCGGGACCCGGGGGGCAATCAGCCCCAGCATTTT. This codes for CASSQDRDPGGNQPQHF.